These 16 T cell receptor beta chains came from one sample sequenced in a study of OX40 agonist ivuxolimab in advanced cancers. Sequencing was performed with immunoSEQ multiplex PCR; in TCRdb, only in-frame clones are kept and a portion is missing. In the table there are about 10,000 clones, less than 90% of which are singletons. The sample consisted of CD4+ or CD8+ T cells sorted from blood, taken in a trial of the OX40 agonist ivuxolimab. The receptors were gathered from an adult with an advanced solid tumor such as melanoma, head and neck, liver or kidney cancer.

The gene calls are TRBV27 and TRBJ2-7, with 9 positions matching TRBD1. J was trimmed by 5 bases and V by 8 bases; bases with no gene match: 10. Germline V gene lookup returns CDR1 MNHEY and CDR2 SMNVEV (reference sequence). This CDR3 comprises 14 residues. The chain's CDR3 is CASGPGTGRNEQYF. CDR3 bases: TGTGCCAGCGGGCCCGGGACAGGGAGAAACGAGCAGTACTTC.

The genes are TRBV6-5 and TRBJ2-7; TRBD2 agrees at 9 bases. J gave up 2 bases and V 0 bases, and 2 bases lay outside the gene matches. Germline V gene data show CDR1 as MNHEY and CDR2 as SVGAGI. This CDR3 spans 15 amino acids. In DNA form, the CDR3 reads TGTGCCAGCAGTTACTCCAGCGGGGGGCCCTACGAGCAGTACTTC. It specifies CASSYSSGGPYEQYF.

The chain couples TRBV6-6 to TRBJ2-7; TRBD1 or TRBD2 may be the D gene (6 bases each). Trimming shortened V by 4 bases and J by 2 bases, and 15 bases separated the two germline ends. CDR1 is MNHNY, CDR2 SVGAGI, per germline (reference sequence). The CDR3 covers 15 residues. CDR3 in DNA: TGTGCCAGCAGTTCCCACGGGGGCCTAACCTACGAGCAGTACTTC. Its translation is CASSSHGGLTYEQYF.

The rearrangement links TRBV27 to TRBJ2-2; the D gene is possibly TRBD1 (5 bases). Trimming removed 8 bases from V and 3 bases from J, with 13 bases in between. CDR1 MNHEY and CDR2 SMNVEV come from the germline V gene (reference sequence). The CDR3 spans 14 residues. CDR3 region: CASSISGYTGELFF. In DNA, the CDR3 is TGTGCCAGCTCAATATCAGGGTACACCGGGGAGCTGTTTTTT.

This clone was recorded a few times. The CDR3 sequence: CASSGGSLYEQYF. The CDR3 DNA follows: TGTGCCAGCAGTGGCGGGAGTCTCTACGAGCAGTACTTC. J is TRBJ2-7 and V is TRBV9, with 7 bases aligning to TRBD2. The CDR3 consists of 13 residues. The V segment lost 5 bases and the J segment 3 bases; nucleotides outside the gene matches: 5. CDR1 and CDR2 (germline): SGDLS, YYNGEE.

The genes are TRBV7-6 and TRBJ1-5; unclear D gene. The germline V and J ends were trimmed by 5 bases and 7 bases, with 9 bases remaining between them. The CDR3 covers 12 residues. Germline CDR1 and CDR2: SGHVS and FNYEAQ. The CDR3 sequence is CASSAAGQPQHF. CDR3 in DNA: TGTGCCAGCAGCGCCGCGGGGCAGCCCCAGCATTTT.

This rearrangement joins TRBV7-6 to TRBJ1-1, with a possible D match to TRBD1 (5 bases). The CDR3 totals 13 residues. Germline CDR1 reads SGHVS; CDR2 reads FNYEAQ. V lost 4 bases, J lost 7 bases, and 13 bases lay in between. The CDR3 here is CASSSARDREAFF. The DNA of the CDR3 is TGTGCCAGCAGCTCAGCCCGGGACCGTGAAGCTTTCTTT.

This sequence joins TRBV27 and TRBJ1-4; 9 bases align to TRBD1. The germline CDR1 and CDR2 sequences are MNHEY and SMNVEV (reference sequence). V shed 0 bases and J 5 bases; nucleotides not matched to a gene: 7. This CDR3 region has 17 residues. The CDR3 bases are TGTGCCAGCAGTTTATCGGGGACAGGGAGGTTAAATGAAAAACTGTTTTTT. As protein: CASSLSGTGRLNEKLFF. Drawing the rest from reference TRBV27 and TRBJ1-4, the complete variable domain is EAQVTQNPRYLITVTGKKLTVTCSQNMNHEYMSWYRQDPGLGLRQIYYSMNVEVTDKGDVPEGYKVSRKEKRNFPLILESPSPNQTSLYFCASSLSGTGRLNEKLFFGSGTQLSVL.

The V call is TRBV4-1, the J call TRBJ1-5; D remains ambiguous. Trimming pared 4 bases from V and 7 bases from J, leaving 11 bases between. The CDR3 is 13 amino acids. Germline lookup yields CDR1 MGHRA and CDR2 YSYEKL. In nucleotides, the CDR3 is TGCGCCAGCAGCCTGGCAGAACAACAGCCCCAGCATTTT. This sequence encodes CASSLAEQQPQHF.

This clone has just a few counts. CDR3 DNA: TGTGCCAGCAGCCAATTACGGTGGTACCAAGAGACCCAGTACTTC. Residues: CASSQLRWYQETQYF. The V call is TRBV14, the J call TRBJ2-5; D call uncertain. Deletions cut 2 bases from V and 0 bases from J, with 10 bases between. The CDR3 spans 15 residues. Germline V gene sequence: CDR1 SGHDN, CDR2 FVKESK.

The gene calls are TRBV4-1 and TRBJ2-7; possibly TRBD1 for D (5 bases). Germline lookup yields CDR1 MGHRA and CDR2 YSYEKL. This CDR3 is 15 amino acids long. V dropped 6 bases and J dropped 7 bases, with 22 bases sitting between them. The CDR3 DNA reads TGCGCCAGCAGGCGATCTCCGAGCAGGGTTGATGAGCAGTACTTC. Protein product: CASRRSPSRVDEQYF.

The V and J genes are TRBV2 and TRBJ2-7; D is perhaps TRBD1 or TRBD2 (5 bases each). The CDR3 is 14 amino acids. Germline-derived CDR1 and CDR2 are SNHLY and FYNNEI. Trimming pared 7 bases from V and 1 base from J, leaving 14 bases between. CDR3 sequence reads: CASIGTDSSYEQYF. CDR3 coding DNA: TGTGCCAGCATAGGGACGGACTCATCCTACGAGCAGTACTTC. Looking up the rest from reference TRBV2 and TRBJ2-7 gives the full variable domain: EPEVTQTPSHQVTQMGQEVILRCVPISNHLYFYWYRQILGQKVEFLVSFYNNEISEKSEIFDDQFSVERPDGSNFTLKIRSTKLEDSAMYFCASIGTDSSYEQYFGPGTRLTVT.

This clone was seen only a few times. The rearrangement joins TRBV7-9 to TRBJ1-1; D not resolved. Between the trimmed V and J ends, which lost 6 bases and 0 bases, there was a span of 8 bases. This CDR3 contains 13 residues. Germline V gives CDR1 SEHNR, CDR2 FQNEAQ (reference sequence). As DNA, the CDR3 is TGTGCCAGCAGGAACGGCTTGAACACTGAAGCTTTCTTT. Translating gives CASRNGLNTEAFF.

The gene calls are TRBV4-1 and TRBJ2-7, with D perhaps being TRBD1 or TRBD2 (5 bases each). The V gene lost 5 bases and the J gene lost 4 bases, with 15 bases spanning the gap. Germline-derived CDR1 and CDR2 are MGHRA and YSYEKL. The CDR3 totals 14 residues. Written as DNA, the CDR3 is TGCGCCAGCAGCTCCGGGACCCGGACTTACGAGCAGTACTTC. Amino acids: CASSSGTRTYEQYF.

This chain connects TRBV19 to TRBJ1-5; 9 positions agree with TRBD1. Per the germline V gene, CDR1 is LNHDA and CDR2 is SQIVND (reference sequence). This CDR3 has 15 residues. Unmatched junction bases numbered 6, after V lost 6 bases and J lost 3 bases. For the CDR3, the DNA is TGTGCCAGTAGACCGGGACAGGGTTCCAATCAGCCCCAGCATTTT. As protein: CASRPGQGSNQPQHF.

Concerning this clone itself: One junction end disagrees with the germline gene, perhaps due to a read error. The chain employs TRBV9 and TRBJ2-2; TRBD1 might be the D (6 bases). The V gene's germline CDR1 is SGDLS and CDR2 YYNGEE. The CDR3 consists of 16 residues. Here the CDR3 DNA reads TGTGCCAGCAGCCCCCCGGGACACGGGAACGCCGGGGAGCTGTTTTTT. It codes for CASSPPGHGNAGELFF.